The 20 T cell receptor beta chains given below trace back to one sample, sequenced in a study of T cells in Graves' hyperthyroidism and ophthalmopathy. There were TCR beta CDR3 regions amplified from RNA transcripts. Carried out on the TCR CDR3, a first-round RT-PCR used the HTBI primer set. TCRdb ran MiXCR on the multiplex PCR reads and lists one entry per CDR3 protein. This table holds approximately 330,000 distinct CDR3 sequences, approximately 18% found once. The sequencing sample was made of blood. These receptors were taken from a woman aged 50 to 60 with Graves' hyperthyroidism.

In this sample, this clonotype turned up many times. The chain links TRBV20-1 to TRBJ1-1, with 7 bases identical to TRBD1. Unmatched junction bases numbered 13, after V lost 5 bases and J lost 10 bases. Germline V gives CDR1 DFQATT, CDR2 SNEGSKA (reference sequence). The CDR3 is made up of 13 amino acids. CDR3 protein: CSASEDRSLGAFF. The CDR3 coding sequence is TGCAGTGCTTCGGAGGACAGGTCCCTGGGAGCTTTCTTT.

This clonotype was picked up a small number of times. The chain links TRBV6-1 to TRBJ1-5, with 7 bases that match TRBD1. Germline CDR1 is MNHNS and CDR2 is SASEGT. The CDR3 runs 15 residues. Losses at the gene ends were 6 bases for V and 5 bases for J; bases not matched to a gene: 10. The CDR3 protein is CASSSYRTGDQPQHF. The CDR3 nucleotides read TGTGCCAGCAGCTCCTATAGAACAGGGGATCAGCCCCAGCATTTT.

This clonotype has a count of ten or more. The rearrangement links TRBV27 to TRBJ2-7; D is tentatively TRBD1 or TRBD2 (5 bases each). The CDR3 covers 14 residues. Germline CDR1 and CDR2: MNHEY and SMNVEV (reference sequence). The V end lost 1 base, the J end lost 5 bases, and 12 bases lay between the germline ends. CDR3 bases: TGTGCCAGCAGTTTATTACCAGGGACCAACGAGCAGTACGTC. Encoded protein: CASSLLPGTNEQYV.

This clonotype was picked up many times. The J gene is TRBJ2-1, the V gene TRBV13; the D gene is possibly TRBD1 (6 bases). Trimming shortened V by 4 bases and J by 4 bases, and 11 bases separated the two germline ends. The CDR3 is made up of 14 amino acids. The V gene's germline CDR1 is PRHDT and CDR2 FYEKMQ (reference sequence). Written as DNA, the CDR3 is TGTGCCAGCAGCTACCCGGGACAATACAATGAGCAGTTCTTC. Translated: CASSYPGQYNEQFF.

The chain has TRBV20-1 and TRBJ1-2; D unresolved. The CDR3 runs 11 residues. Germline-derived CDR1 and CDR2 are DFQATT and SNEGSKA (reference sequence). Trimming took off 3 bases at V and 3 bases at J, with 5 bases between the two ends. CDR3 in amino acids: CSARFYYGYTF. CDR3 nucleotides: TGCAGTGCTAGGTTTTACTATGGCTACACCTTC.

Here the CDR3 reads CASSGDSLQETQYF. CDR3 bases: TGTGCCAGCAGCGGGGACAGCCTGCAAGAGACCCAGTACTTC. The chain carries TRBV9 and TRBJ2-5; 7 bases fit TRBD1. Germline V CDR1 and CDR2: SGDLS, YYNGEE. The CDR3 contains 14 residues. The V gene end was trimmed by 3 bases and the J gene end by 2 bases; junction bases not matched to a gene: 4.

The chain links TRBV11-3 to TRBJ1-4; 7 positions agree with TRBD1. Germline loops: CDR1 SGHNT, CDR2 YENEEA. Unmatched junction bases numbered 2, after V lost 5 bases and J lost 8 bases. The CDR3 totals 12 residues. In nucleotides, the CDR3 is TGTGCCAGCAGCCCACAGGGGGAAAAACTGTTTTTT. Protein product: CASSPQGEKLFF. Together with reference TRBV11-3 and TRBJ1-4, the CDR3 gives the full variable domain: EAGVVQSPRYKIIEKKQPVAFWCNPISGHNTLYWYLQNLGQGPELLIRYENEEAVDDSQLPKDRFSAERLKGVDSTLKIQPAELGDSAVYLCASSPQGEKLFFGSGTQLSVL.

This sequence joins TRBV7-9 and TRBJ2-3, with 13 nucleotides matching TRBD2. The germline V gene has CDR1 SEHNR and CDR2 FQNEAQ (reference sequence). V lost 5 bases to trimming and J lost 3 bases; unmatched junction nucleotides: 5. The CDR3 spans 16 residues. The CDR3 region is CASSRPLAGGTDTQYF. CDR3 DNA sequence: TGTGCCAGCAGCCGTCCACTAGCGGGGGGGACAGATACGCAGTATTTT.

This clonotype showed up many times. The rearrangement links TRBV29-1 to TRBJ2-7; D call uncertain. CDR3 size: 13 residues. Germline CDR1 SQVTM, CDR2 ANQGSEA. The V end lost 4 bases, the J end lost 3 bases, and 13 bases lay between the germline ends. The CDR3 DNA sequence: TGCAGCGTTGGATGGGCCGAACTCTACGAGCAGTACTTC. Translating it yields CSVGWAELYEQYF.

This clonotype was counted a few times. The genes are TRBV15 and TRBJ2-5, with 7 nucleotides matching TRBD2. CDR1 is LNHNV, CDR2 YYDKDF, per germline (reference sequence). V shed 1 base and J 1 base; nucleotides not matched to a gene: 9. CDR3 length equals 17 residues. In nucleotides, the CDR3 is TGTGCCACCAGCAGAGGACATGGGGCTAGCGGCCAAGAGACCCAGTACTTC. It yields the protein CATSRGHGASGQETQYF.

This clonotype appeared many times. The chain combines TRBV28 with TRBJ1-2; TRBD1 matches at 8 bases. The CDR3 has 14 amino acids. V trimming: 5 bases; J trimming: 4 bases; junction bases outside the gene matches: 6. Germline CDR1 MDHEN, CDR2 SYDVKM. The CDR3 spells CASSAQGAIYGYTF. CDR3 sequence (DNA): TGTGCCAGCAGTGCCCAGGGGGCCATCTATGGCTACACCTTC.

This clonotype was counted ten times or more. V usage is TRBV11-2 and J usage is TRBJ2-1; TRBD1 matches at 9 bases. The CDR3 is made up of 18 amino acids. CDR1 is SGHAT, CDR2 FQNNGV, per germline. J lost 0 bases, V lost 5 bases, and 11 bases had no gene match. The CDR3, as DNA: TGTGCCAGCAGCCCCCTACACAGGGGGCAGAGCTCCTACAATGAGCAGTTCTTC. Encoded protein: CASSPLHRGQSSYNEQFF.

This clonotype was observed a single time. This chain joins TRBV12-3 or TRBV12-4 and TRBJ2-3; no reliable D call. There are 15 residues in the CDR3. V lost 3 bases and J 4 bases, leaving 14 bases between the germline ends. This chain's CDR3 is CASSFRGRKADTQYF. In DNA, the CDR3 is TGTGCCAGCAGTTTTCGTGGACGCAAGGCAGATACGCAGTATTTT.

The chain employs TRBV5-5 and TRBJ1-4; D unresolved. This CDR3 has 15 amino acids. V dropped 6 bases and J dropped 7 bases, with 19 bases sitting between them. From germline, CDR1 is SGHKS and CDR2 YYEKEE (reference sequence). The CDR3 bases are TGTGCCAGCATCAAGGAAGGGCGCTACAGTGAAAAACTGTTTTTT. Amino acids: CASIKEGRYSEKLFF. The full variable domain, in which reference TRBV5-5 and TRBJ1-4 provide the parts outside the CDR3, is DAGVTQSPTHLIKTRGQQVTLRCSPISGHKSVSWYQQVLGQGPQFIFQYYEKEERGRGNFPDRFSARQFPNYSSELNVNALLLGDSALYLCASIKEGRYSEKLFFGSGTQLSVL.

The chain links TRBV30 to TRBJ2-3; 7 bases map to TRBD2. The ends lost 0 bases at V and 1 base at J; junction bases unmatched: 4. CDR3 length: 15 residues. Per germline, CDR1 GTSNPN and CDR2 SVGIG (reference sequence). CDR3 bases: TGTGCCTGGAGTGTGGGGGGGGTGGGCACAGATACGCAGTATTTT. Translated: CAWSVGGVGTDTQYF. Drawing the rest from reference TRBV30 and TRBJ2-3, the complete variable domain is SQTIHQWPATLVQPVGSPLSLECTVEGTSNPNLYWYRQAAGRGLQLLFYSVGIGQISSEVPQNLSASRPQDRQFILSSKKLLLSDSGFYLCAWSVGGVGTDTQYFGPGTRLTVL.

There are a few counts of this clonotype. The chain employs TRBV27 and TRBJ1-3; D might be TRBD1 (5 bases). CDR1 MNHEY and CDR2 SMNVEV come from the germline V gene (reference sequence). The V end lost 0 bases, the J end lost 0 bases, and 12 bases lay between the germline ends. CDR3 size: 17 residues. CDR3 sequence reads: CASSLSAGMVSGNTIYF. CDR3 DNA sequence: TGTGCCAGCAGTTTATCCGCAGGGATGGTCTCTGGAAACACCATATATTTT.

At least ten counts were recorded for this clonotype. The CDR3 DNA reads TGTGCCAGCAGTCGCAACGGGGGTAGTGGAAACACCATATATTTT. This gives the protein CASSRNGGSGNTIYF. The chain joins TRBV12-3 or TRBV12-4 to TRBJ1-3; D perhaps matches TRBD1 (5 bases). The CDR3 has 15 residues. The V end was cut by 5 bases, the J end by 3 bases, with 14 bases between.

This clonotype occurred a few times. The chain uses TRBV6-2 or TRBV6-3 and TRBJ1-5; D is ambiguous. The CDR3 runs 15 residues. Germline V lookup: CDR1 MNHEY, CDR2 SVGEGT. V lost 5 bases and J lost 3, with 14 bases in between. CDR3 protein: CASSPFPRNNQPQHF. In nucleotides, the CDR3 is TGTGCCAGCAGTCCCTTCCCCAGGAACAATCAGCCCCAGCATTTT.

This clonotype has at least ten counts. This chain joins TRBV12-3 or TRBV12-4 and TRBJ2-5, with TRBD2 matching over 16 bases. The V segment lost 3 bases and the J segment 2 bases; nucleotides outside the gene matches: 3. The CDR3 spans 17 residues. Here the CDR3 reads CASSFWGLAGGQETQYF. In DNA form, the CDR3 reads TGTGCCAGCAGTTTCTGGGGACTAGCGGGAGGGCAAGAGACCCAGTACTTC.

There are many counts of this clonotype. The J gene is TRBJ1-5, the V gene TRBV28; 7 positions match TRBD1. The length of the CDR3 is 12 residues. From germline, CDR1 is MDHEN and CDR2 SYDVKM. V shed 4 bases and J 6 bases; nucleotides not matched to a gene: 0. CDR3 bases: TGTGCCAGCAGTTCAGGGGGTCAGCCCCAGCATTTT. Residues: CASSSGGQPQHF.